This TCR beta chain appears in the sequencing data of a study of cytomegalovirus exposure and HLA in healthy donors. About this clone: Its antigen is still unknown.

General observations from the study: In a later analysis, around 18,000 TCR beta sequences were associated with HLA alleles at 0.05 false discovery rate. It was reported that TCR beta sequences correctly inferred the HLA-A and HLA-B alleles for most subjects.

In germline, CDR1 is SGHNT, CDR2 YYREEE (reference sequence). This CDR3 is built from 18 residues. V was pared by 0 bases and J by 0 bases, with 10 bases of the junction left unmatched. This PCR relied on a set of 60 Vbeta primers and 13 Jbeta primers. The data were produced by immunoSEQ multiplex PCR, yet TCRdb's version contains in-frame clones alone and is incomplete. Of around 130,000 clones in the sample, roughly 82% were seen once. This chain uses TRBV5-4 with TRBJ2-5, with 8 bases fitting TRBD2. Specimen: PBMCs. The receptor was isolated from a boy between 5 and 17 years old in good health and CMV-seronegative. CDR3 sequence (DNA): TGTGCCAGCAGCTTGGTGGGTTACGGTAGCGGGAACCAAGAGACCCAGTACTTC. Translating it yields CASSLVGYGSGNQETQYF. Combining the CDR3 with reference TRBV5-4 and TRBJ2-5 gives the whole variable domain ETGVTQSPTHLIKTRGQQVTLRCSSQSGHNTVSWYQQALGQGPQFIFQYYREEENGRGNFPPRFSGLQFPNYSSELNVNALELDDSALYLCASSLVGYGSGNQETQYFGPGTRLLVL.